This record covers a single T cell receptor (beta chain). This sample stems from a study of T cells in Graves' hyperthyroidism and ophthalmopathy. The TCR beta CDR3 regions underwent amplification using RNA transcripts as the source. Initially, a first-round RT-PCR of the TCR CDR3 employed the HTBI primer set. Each CDR3 protein is one row after TCRdb ran MiXCR on the multiplex PCR reads. The sample holds around 690,000 distinct CDR3 sequences, approximately 15% seen once. V lost 3 bases and J lost 5; bases outside the gene matches: 11. Germline lookup yields CDR1 GTSNPN and CDR2 SVGIG (reference sequence). This CDR3 comprises 16 residues.

The genes are TRBV30 and TRBJ2-1; TRBD2 matches 9 bases. The sequencing input was blood. The receptor was derived from a man in his fifties or sixties with Graves' hyperthyroidism. The CDR3 region has the DNA TGTGCCTGGAGCCCAGACCGGACTAGCGAACACAATGAGCAGTTCTTC. Translating it yields CAWSPDRTSEHNEQFF.